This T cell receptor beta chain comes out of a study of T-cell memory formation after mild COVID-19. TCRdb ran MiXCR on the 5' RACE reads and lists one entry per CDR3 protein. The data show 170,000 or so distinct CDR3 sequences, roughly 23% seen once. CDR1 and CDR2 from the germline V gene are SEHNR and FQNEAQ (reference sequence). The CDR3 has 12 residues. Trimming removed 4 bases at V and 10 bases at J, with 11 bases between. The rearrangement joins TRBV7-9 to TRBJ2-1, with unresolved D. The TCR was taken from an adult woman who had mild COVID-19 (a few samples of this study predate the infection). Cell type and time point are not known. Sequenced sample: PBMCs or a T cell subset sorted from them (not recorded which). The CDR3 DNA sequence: TGTGCCAGCAGCTCGATCACAAAGGAGCAGTTCTTC. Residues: CASSSITKEQFF.